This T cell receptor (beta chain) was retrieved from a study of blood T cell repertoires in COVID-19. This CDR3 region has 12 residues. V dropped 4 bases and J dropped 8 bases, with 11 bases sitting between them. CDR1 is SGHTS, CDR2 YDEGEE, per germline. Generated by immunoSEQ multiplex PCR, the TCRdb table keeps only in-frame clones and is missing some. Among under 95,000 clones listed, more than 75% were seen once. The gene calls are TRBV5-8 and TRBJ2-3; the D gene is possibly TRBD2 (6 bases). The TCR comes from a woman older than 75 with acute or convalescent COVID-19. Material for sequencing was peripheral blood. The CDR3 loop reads CASSILASTQYF. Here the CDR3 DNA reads TGTGCCAGCAGCATACTAGCTTCTACGCAGTATTTT.